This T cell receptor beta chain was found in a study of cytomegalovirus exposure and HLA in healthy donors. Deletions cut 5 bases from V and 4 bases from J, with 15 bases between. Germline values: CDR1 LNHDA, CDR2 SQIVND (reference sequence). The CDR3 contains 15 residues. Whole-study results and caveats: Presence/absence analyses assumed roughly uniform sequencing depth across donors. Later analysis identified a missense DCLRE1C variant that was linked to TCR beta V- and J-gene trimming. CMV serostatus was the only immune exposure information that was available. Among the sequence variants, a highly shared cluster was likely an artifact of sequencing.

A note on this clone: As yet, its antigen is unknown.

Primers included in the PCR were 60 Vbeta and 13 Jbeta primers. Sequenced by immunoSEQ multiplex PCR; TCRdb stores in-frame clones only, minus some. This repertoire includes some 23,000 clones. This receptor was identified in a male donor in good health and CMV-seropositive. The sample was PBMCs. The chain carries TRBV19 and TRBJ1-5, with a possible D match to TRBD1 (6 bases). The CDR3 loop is CASSRRQAGNQPQHF. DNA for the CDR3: TGTGCCAGTAGTCGTCGACAGGCTGGAAATCAGCCCCAGCATTTT.